These 32 T cell receptor beta chains originate from one sample sequenced in a study of T cell responses to AZD1222 COVID-19 vaccine. Clones were read by immunoSEQ multiplex PCR, and TCRdb kept only the in-frame ones, dropping some. This table holds over 100,000 clones, about 91% found once. The source material was peripheral blood, sampled on day 0 of AZD1222 vaccination. The receptors were sampled from an adult in good health.

The V call is TRBV5-8, the J call TRBJ1-5; D is unresolved. Germline loops: CDR1 SGHTS, CDR2 YDEGEE. This CDR3 is 15 amino acids long. V shed 4 bases and J shed 2 bases, with 13 bases lying between them. In nucleotides, the CDR3 is TGTGCCAGCAGCGCAGACCCGGGTGGCAATCAGCCCCAGCATTTT. It yields the protein CASSADPGGNQPQHF.

V gene TRBV6-5 combines with J gene TRBJ1-1; TRBD1 matches at 7 bases. The J segment lost 8 bases and the V segment lost 7 bases, leaving 7 bases of the junction unmatched. This CDR3 is built from 12 residues. Germline CDR1 and CDR2: MNHEY and SVGAGI. CDR3 nucleotides: TGTGCCAGCATAAACGACAGGGCCGAAGCTTTCTTT. This gives the protein CASINDRAEAFF.

Only one count was recorded for this clone. V and J are TRBV10-2 and TRBJ1-1, with TRBD1 matching over 10 bases. CDR1 and CDR2 (germline): WSHSY, SAAADI. With V trimmed by 6 bases and J by 0 bases, 10 bases remained unmatched. The CDR3 has 17 residues. CDR3 nucleotide sequence: TGCGCCAGCAGGGATAGGGACAGGGGTCGGGTGAACACTGAAGCTTTCTTT. Translation: CASRDRDRGRVNTEAFF.

In this sample, this clone turned up once. The CDR3 DNA sequence: TGTGCCAGCAGCCAAGCAGGGGAGGGTTCACCCCTCCACTTT. Amino acids: CASSQAGEGSPLHF. The rearrangement joins TRBV4-2 to TRBJ1-6; a weak D match, TRBD1 (6 bases). Germline assignment: CDR1 LGHNA and CDR2 YNFKEQ. The ends were cut back, 1 base at V and 9 bases at J, with 10 bases in the middle. The CDR3 runs 14 residues.

This chain connects TRBV11-2 to TRBJ1-2; 7 positions match TRBD1. From germline, CDR1 is SGHAT and CDR2 FQNNGV. The CDR3 length is 16 residues. The junction had 11 bases not matched to a gene; V was cut back by 4 bases and J by 3 bases. The CDR3 spells CASSSLQGGRDYGYTF. The CDR3 region has the DNA TGTGCCAGCAGCTCCCTCCAGGGGGGTCGTGACTATGGCTACACCTTC.

The chain couples TRBV18 to TRBJ2-3; possibly TRBD2 for D (7 bases). Trimming took 4 bases from V and 8 from J, leaving 13 bases between them. The germline V gene has CDR1 KGHSH and CDR2 LQKENI. The CDR3 totals 13 residues. The CDR3 DNA sequence: TGTGCCAGCTCACTAAACAGGGAGGGTACGCAGTATTTT. Translating gives CASSLNREGTQYF.

This chain uses TRBV29-1 with TRBJ2-3, with 9 positions matching TRBD2. Unmatched junction bases numbered 12, after V lost 5 bases and J lost 3 bases. Germline V CDR1 and CDR2: SQVTM, ANQGSEA. The CDR3 has 16 residues. The CDR3 DNA reads TGCAGCGTTCGACGCGGGGGTAGCGGGAGAACAGATACGCAGTATTTT. Translation: CSVRRGGSGRTDTQYF.

This clone has just one count. The gene calls are TRBV23-1 and TRBJ1-4; D is unresolved. TRBV23-1 is annotated as an ORF whose role is uncertain. V lost 3 bases and J 5 bases, leaving 19 bases between the germline ends. This CDR3 has 17 amino acids. The CDR3 loop is CASSQGGRTSRNEKLFF. The CDR3 DNA sequence: TGCGCCAGCAGTCAGGGCGGGAGAACCTCTCGAAATGAAAAACTGTTTTTT.

The J gene is TRBJ1-1, the V gene TRBV19; D is unclear. The CDR3 is 11 residues long. Trimming removed 6 bases at V and 7 bases at J, with 9 bases between. In germline, CDR1 is LNHDA, CDR2 SQIVND (reference sequence). This CDR3 reads CASSRGGEAFF. The DNA of the CDR3 is TGTGCCAGTAGCCGAGGTGGTGAAGCTTTCTTT.

The gene calls are TRBV19 and TRBJ1-5; no clear D gene. Germline V gene sequence: CDR1 LNHDA, CDR2 SQIVND (reference sequence). V was pared by 0 bases and J by 4 bases, with 4 bases between. This CDR3 has 13 amino acids. The DNA of the CDR3 is TGTGCCAGTAGTATAGATGGGAATCAGCCCCAGCATTTT. It encodes CASSIDGNQPQHF.

This clone occurred once. The chain has TRBV6-5 and TRBJ1-4, with D possibly TRBD1 on 5 matching bases. The CDR3 sequence is 16 residues long. CDR1 is MNHEY, CDR2 SVGAGI, per germline. Trimming removed 0 bases at V and 1 base at J, with 9 bases between. CDR3 region: CASSYSWGETNEKLFF. CDR3 coding DNA: TGTGCCAGCAGTTACTCTTGGGGCGAAACTAATGAAAAACTGTTTTTT.

The chain uses TRBV5-5 and TRBJ1-5, with a possible D match to TRBD1 (6 bases). The CDR3 spans 14 residues. V lost 1 base to trimming and J lost 5 bases, with 10 bases between them. CDR1 is SGHKS, CDR2 YYEKEE, per germline (reference sequence). The CDR3 region has the DNA TGTGCCAGCAGCTTGATGGGGGCCGATCAGCCCCAGCATTTT. Its protein product is CASSLMGADQPQHF.

The V gene is TRBV27, the J gene TRBJ1-5; no clear D gene. Germline CDR1 MNHEY, CDR2 SMNVEV (reference sequence). The CDR3 has 16 amino acids. Trimming took off 2 bases at V and 0 bases at J, with 11 bases between the two ends. The chain's CDR3 is CASSLHGSYSNQPQHF. As DNA, the CDR3 is TGTGCCAGCAGTTTACACGGATCCTATAGCAATCAGCCCCAGCATTTT.

The genes are TRBV25-1 and TRBJ1-4; D ambiguous. The germline V gene has CDR1 MGHDK and CDR2 SYGVNS. The CDR3 runs 13 residues. The ends were cut back, 3 bases at V and 13 bases at J, with 15 bases in the middle. The CDR3 DNA follows: TGTGCCAGCAGTGATTCCCCTTTGAAGGGACTGTTTTTT. It translates to CASSDSPLKGLFF.

The chain is built from TRBV7-8 and TRBJ2-2; the match to TRBD1 covers 12 bases. J lost 4 bases, V lost 5 bases, and 14 bases had no gene match. The germline V gene encodes CDR1 SGHVS and CDR2 FQNEAQ. This CDR3 comprises 19 residues. CDR3 protein: CASSPPPGQGARSTGELFF. The CDR3, as DNA: TGTGCCAGCAGCCCTCCCCCGGGACAGGGGGCGCGTAGCACCGGGGAGCTGTTTTTT.

A remark on this clone: One end of the junction fails to match germline, which may point to a read error. The V and J genes are TRBV29-1 and TRBJ2-3; D perhaps matches TRBD2 (6 bases). Germline V gene lookup returns CDR1 SQVTM and CDR2 ANQGSEA. The CDR3 extends over 12 amino acids. CDR3 DNA: TGCAGCGTCTCGGAGGGCACGGATACGCAGTATTTT. It is translated as CSVSEGTDTQYF.

The chain combines TRBV10-3 with TRBJ2-3, with a possible D match to TRBD2 (6 bases). There are 17 residues in the CDR3. Germline V CDR1 and CDR2: ENHRY, SYGVKD. V lost 6 bases to trimming and J lost 4 bases, with 23 bases between them. The CDR3 coding sequence is TGTGCCATCAGCGATTGGACCGGAGGGGCGTTCGCAGATACGCAGTATTTT. Translated: CAISDWTGGAFADTQYF.

J is TRBJ1-3 and V is TRBV6-5; TRBD1 is a possible D gene (6 bases). Per germline, CDR1 MNHEY and CDR2 SVGAGI. This CDR3 spans 16 amino acids. Trimming stripped 2 bases from V and 0 bases from J, with 11 bases between. CDR3 DNA: TGTGCCAGCAGTTACGCAGGGGATGGCTCTGGAAACACCATATATTTT. This gives the protein CASSYAGDGSGNTIYF.

The chain recombines TRBV6-5 with TRBJ1-2; the match to TRBD1 covers 7 bases. V lost 11 bases, J lost 1 base, and 13 bases stayed unmatched. Germline CDR1 and CDR2: MNHEY and SVGAGI. The CDR3 length is 15 residues. CDR3 loop: CAGSPGQANNYGYTF. The CDR3 DNA is TGTGCCGGGAGCCCTGGACAGGCGAATAACTATGGCTACACCTTC.

The CDR3 region is CASSPRQGAGNTIYF. The CDR3 bases are TGTGCCAGCAGTCCACGACAGGGGGCTGGAAACACCATATATTTT. This chain connects TRBV11-2 to TRBJ1-3; TRBD1 agrees at 9 bases. The germline V gene encodes CDR1 SGHAT and CDR2 FQNNGV. V shed 6 bases, J shed 2 bases, and the junction held 5 bases outside the gene matches. CDR3 length: 15 amino acids.

The CDR3 loop is CASSYGGSSYEQYF. The CDR3, as DNA: TGTGCCAGCAGCTACGGCGGGAGCTCCTACGAGCAGTACTTC. V usage is TRBV25-1 and J usage is TRBJ2-7, with TRBD2 identical over 7 bases. Looked up from germline, CDR1 is MGHDK and CDR2 is SYGVNS. V shed 6 bases, J shed 0 bases, and the junction held 5 bases outside the gene matches. The CDR3 extends over 14 amino acids.

The genes are TRBV14 and TRBJ1-6, with D uncertain. Germline CDR1 reads SGHDN; CDR2 reads FVKESK. V lost 0 bases, J lost 10 bases, and 7 bases lay in between. The CDR3 consists of 13 residues. This chain's CDR3 is CASSQEGFSPLHF. The CDR3, as DNA: TGTGCCAGCAGCCAAGAAGGGTTCTCACCCCTCCACTTT. Using reference TRBV14 and TRBJ1-6 for the parts outside the CDR3, the full variable domain is EAGVTQFPSHSVIEKGQTVTLRCDPISGHDNLYWYRRVMGKEIKFLLHFVKESKQDESGMPNNRFLAERTGGTYSTLKVQPAELEDSGVYFCASSQEGFSPLHFGNGTRLTVT.

This rearrangement joins TRBV5-8 to TRBJ2-5; 8 positions match TRBD1. CDR1 and CDR2 (germline): SGHTS, YDEGEE. The CDR3 totals 12 residues. After removal of 4 bases from V and 5 bases from J, the junction contained 1 base not matched to a gene. For the CDR3, the DNA is TGTGCCAGCAGCCGGGACAGGGAGACCCAGTACTTC. This sequence encodes CASSRDRETQYF.

This clone was detected once. The rearrangement links TRBV5-1 to TRBJ2-3; no reliable D call. The length of the CDR3 is 13 residues. Germline loops: CDR1 SGHRS, CDR2 YFSETQ. Trimming left V 0 bases short and J 0 bases short, with 2 bases between. CDR3 DNA sequence: TGCGCCAGCAGCTTGGGTAGCACAGATACGCAGTATTTT. This gives the protein CASSLGSTDTQYF.

The CDR3 protein is CASSQDPASGGAYEQYF. CDR3 nucleotide sequence: TGTGCCAGCAGCCAAGATCCGGCTAGCGGGGGAGCCTACGAGCAGTACTTC. The chain is built from TRBV3-1 (or the pseudogene TRBV3-2) and TRBJ2-7; 10 bases fit TRBD2. CDR3 length: 17 residues. Looked up from germline, CDR1 is LGHDT and CDR2 is YNNKEL (reference sequence). The V gene end was trimmed by 0 bases and the J gene end by 2 bases; junction bases not matched to a gene: 7.

The chain couples TRBV7-2 to TRBJ2-3; the D is unclear. Germline CDR1 is SGHTA and CDR2 is FQGNSA. The V and J ends lost 3 bases and 8 bases respectively, with 12 bases between them. This CDR3 contains 13 residues. The CDR3: CASSFPSKGTQYF. The DNA for the CDR3 is TGTGCCAGCAGCTTTCCGAGCAAGGGTACGCAGTATTTT.

The chain combines TRBV7-6 with TRBJ1-1; unclear D gene. The germline CDR1 and CDR2 sequences are SGHVS and FNYEAQ. Trimming pared 5 bases from V and 0 bases from J, leaving 13 bases between. The CDR3 extends over 15 amino acids. CDR3 loop: CASSPLDTVNTEAFF. CDR3 coding DNA: TGTGCCAGCAGCCCCCTAGACACGGTGAACACTGAAGCTTTCTTT.

V gene TRBV4-2 combines with J gene TRBJ1-5; D may be TRBD1 (5 bases). Trimming shortened V by 0 bases and J by 11 bases, and 11 bases separated the two germline ends. The CDR3 is made up of 13 amino acids. Germline assignment: CDR1 LGHNA and CDR2 YNFKEQ. In DNA form, the CDR3 reads TGTGCCAGCAGCCAAGAGGAAGGCAGGGCCCAGCATTTT. Encoded protein: CASSQEEGRAQHF.

This chain joins TRBV3-1 (or the pseudogene TRBV3-2) and TRBJ2-5, with 11 positions matching TRBD2. CDR3 length: 17 residues. Trimming removed 1 base from V and 5 bases from J; junction bases left unmatched: 9. The germline gives CDR1 LGHDT, CDR2 YNNKEL (reference sequence). CDR3 bases: TGTGCCAGCAGCCAAGGTCTAGCGGGGGGCGTATGGGAGACCCAGTACTTC. This encodes CASSQGLAGGVWETQYF.

Points on this clone: Additional DNA sequences in this sample encode the identical CDR3. The gene calls are TRBV3-1 (or the pseudogene TRBV3-2) and TRBJ1-3, with D tentatively TRBD1 (6 bases). The V gene's germline CDR1 is LGHDT and CDR2 YNNKEL (reference sequence). The ends were cut back, 0 bases at V and 7 bases at J, with 7 bases in the middle. The CDR3 loop spans 13 amino acids. In DNA form, the CDR3 reads TGTGCCAGCAGCCAAGATAGGGGGAACACCATATATTTT. Encoded protein: CASSQDRGNTIYF.

This clone has just one count. The chain is built from TRBV10-3 and TRBJ1-3; 7 bases line up with TRBD1. CDR1 and CDR2 from the germline V gene are ENHRY and SYGVKD. The CDR3 covers 13 residues. V shed 6 bases, J shed 4 bases, and the junction held 3 bases outside the gene matches. DNA for the CDR3: TGTGCCATCAGGGGACAGCAAGGAAACACCATATATTTT. Protein: CAIRGQQGNTIYF.

This clone was counted a single time. The V gene is TRBV10-3, the J gene TRBJ1-2; D uncertain. Germline values: CDR1 ENHRY, CDR2 SYGVKD. V lost 7 bases to trimming and J lost 4 bases, with 16 bases between them. This CDR3 is 14 amino acids long. The DNA for the CDR3 is TGTGCCATCACTCAAACATTGGACTCCTATGGCTACACCTTC. Translation: CAITQTLDSYGYTF.